The clone carrying this T cell receptor beta chain was seen a handful of times. The sample originates from a study of early T cells in non-severe SARS-CoV-2 infection. The CDR3 runs 12 residues. The germline V and J ends were trimmed by 6 bases and 2 bases, with 7 bases remaining between them. Per germline, CDR1 SEHNR and CDR2 FQNEAQ (reference sequence). cDNA molecules, individually, were tagged with unique molecular identifiers. TCRdb re-derived calls from the 5' RACE reads in MiXCR, one entry per CDR3 protein. The sample includes some 91,000 distinct CDR3 sequences, under 15% of them seen just once.

The chain links TRBV7-9 to TRBJ1-1, with D hard to call. The clonotype originates from an adult who was a healthcare worker with PCR-confirmed SARS-CoV-2 infection or an uninfected control (not recorded which). Sequencing was performed on whole blood. This CDR3 reads CASSRVNTEAFF. CDR3 nucleotides: TGTGCCAGCAGTAGGGTAAACACTGAAGCTTTCTTT.